Below are 15 T cell receptor beta chains sequenced from a single sample in a study of identical twins. TCRdb reanalysed the 5' RACE reads using MiXCR and keeps one entry per CDR3 protein. The sample carries about 450,000 distinct CDR3 sequences, under 20% recorded once. Sequenced: naive T cells sorted from blood. All receptors derive from a man aged 45-65 years in good health.

This clonotype has only a few counts. The junction and the germline gene differ at one end; a read error may be behind it. In DNA, the CDR3 is TGTGCCAGCCGCCTGGGATCCTTCGAGCAGTACTTC. Translated, it gives CASRLGSFEQYF. The chain joins TRBV28 to TRBJ2-7; D gene unclear. The CDR3 runs to 12 residues. Germline lookup yields CDR1 MDHEN and CDR2 SYDVKM.

This clonotype was seen a single time. The V gene is TRBV7-9, the J gene TRBJ1-2; D gene unclear. V gave up 5 bases and J gave up 0 bases, with 10 bases separating them. There are 14 residues in the CDR3. In germline, CDR1 is SEHNR, CDR2 FQNEAQ (reference sequence). This CDR3 reads CASSHPGSNYGYTF. The CDR3 DNA follows: TGTGCCAGCAGCCACCCGGGGTCTAACTATGGCTACACCTTC.

This clonotype was seen repeatedly, ten times or more. The J gene is TRBJ2-3, the V gene TRBV25-1; D is undetermined. Germline V gene lookup returns CDR1 MGHDK and CDR2 SYGVNS. Trimming shortened V by 2 bases and J by 5 bases, and 5 bases separated the two germline ends. The CDR3 runs to 12 residues. This chain's CDR3 is CASSESGDTQYF. The DNA for the CDR3 is TGTGCCAGCAGTGAAAGTGGAGATACGCAGTATTTT.

This clonotype was detected ten times or more. The genes are TRBV28 and TRBJ2-2, with D hard to call. Germline values: CDR1 MDHEN, CDR2 SYDVKM. V was pared by 2 bases and J by 6 bases, with 7 bases between. CDR3 length: 13 residues. The CDR3 loop reads CASSLKGSGELFF. CDR3 coding DNA: TGTGCCAGCAGTTTAAAAGGATCCGGGGAGCTGTTTTTT. The variable domain in full, with the rest retrieved from reference TRBV28 and TRBJ2-2, is DVKVTQSSRYLVKRTGEKVFLECVQDMDHENMFWYRQDPGLGLRLIYFSYDVKMKEKGDIPEGYSVSREKKERFSLILESASTNQTSMYLCASSLKGSGELFFGEGSRLTVL.

The chain links TRBV5-1 to TRBJ2-5; 7 bases are shared with TRBD2. The trim removed 4 bases at V and 5 bases at J, leaving 8 bases unmatched. This CDR3 has 14 residues. The germline CDR1 and CDR2 sequences are SGHRS and YFSETQ. This chain's CDR3 is CASSLGGERETQYF. The CDR3 region has the DNA TGCGCCAGCAGCCTTGGGGGGGAGCGCGAGACCCAGTACTTC.

This clonotype was detected a few times. V and J are TRBV7-2 and TRBJ2-2, with 7 bases fitting TRBD1. The trim removed 4 bases at V and 6 bases at J, leaving 5 bases unmatched. Germline CDR1 and CDR2: SGHTA and FQGNSA. This CDR3 spans 14 amino acids. This CDR3 reads CASSSYRGAGELFF. DNA of the CDR3: TGTGCCAGCAGCTCATACAGGGGTGCCGGGGAGCTGTTTTTT.

The chain links TRBV28 to TRBJ2-7; 7 bases fit TRBD2. V lost 5 bases to trimming and J lost 0 bases; unmatched junction nucleotides: 10. There are 16 residues in the CDR3. Germline loops: CDR1 MDHEN, CDR2 SYDVKM. The CDR3 bases are TGTGCCAGCAGTCCTAAGCTGGCGGGAGTCTCCTACGAGCAGTACTTC. Amino acids: CASSPKLAGVSYEQYF.

This clonotype appeared a few times. The chain uses TRBV7-8 and TRBJ2-3, with no clear D. Trimming shortened V by 2 bases and J by 2 bases, and 11 bases separated the two germline ends. CDR1 and CDR2 (germline): SGHVS, FQNEAQ. The CDR3 totals 15 residues. The CDR3 DNA sequence: TGTGCCAGCAGCTTAAGAGGAAAGCTCACAGATACGCAGTATTTT. This encodes CASSLRGKLTDTQYF.

The V and J genes are TRBV6-1 and TRBJ1-3, with D perhaps TRBD1 (6 bases). The V end was cut by 6 bases, the J end by 0 bases, with 12 bases between. The CDR3 runs to 15 residues. Germline V gene sequence: CDR1 MNHNS, CDR2 SASEGT. The CDR3 spells CASRNRVSSGNTIYF. The DNA of the CDR3 is TGTGCCAGCAGAAACAGGGTCTCCTCTGGAAACACCATATATTTT.

In its sample, this clonotype was seen many times. The J gene is TRBJ2-7, the V gene TRBV7-2; D unclear. Deletions cut 5 bases from V and 11 bases from J, with 19 bases between. Germline CDR1 reads SGHTA; CDR2 reads FQGNSA. The CDR3 runs to 13 residues. In DNA, the CDR3 is TGTGCCAGCAGCCCCGGGTCCCCCCGGATGGAGTACTTC. It encodes CASSPGSPRMEYF.

This clonotype was detected a few times. This rearrangement joins TRBV19 to TRBJ1-2, with 8 bases that match TRBD1. With 10 bases clipped from V and 8 bases from J, the junction kept 15 bases outside the gene matches. This CDR3 spans 14 amino acids. Germline loops: CDR1 LNHDA, CDR2 SQIVND (reference sequence). CDR3 sequence reads: CATYLQTGASGYTF. The DNA for the CDR3 is TGTGCCACTTACCTCCAGACAGGGGCCAGCGGCTACACCTTC.

This clonotype was observed a few times. The gene calls are TRBV24-1 and TRBJ2-1; D is possibly TRBD1 or TRBD2 (5 bases each). Germline-derived CDR1 and CDR2 are KGHDR and SFDVKD. There are 15 residues in the CDR3. V lost 3 bases, J lost 8 bases, and 16 bases lay in between. CDR3 DNA sequence: TGTGCCACCAGTGATGTGGGACCAAACGCCGATGAGCAGTTCTTC. This translates into CATSDVGPNADEQFF.

The J gene is TRBJ2-6, the V gene TRBV4-1; possibly TRBD1 for D (5 bases). The CDR3 is 16 residues long. Trimming took 3 bases from V and 8 from J, leaving 17 bases between them. Germline CDR1 reads MGHRA; CDR2 reads YSYEKL. This chain's CDR3 is CASSQGIQGPSNVLTF. As DNA, the CDR3 is TGCGCCAGCAGCCAGGGCATTCAGGGTCCGTCCAACGTCCTGACTTTC.

This rearrangement joins TRBV29-1 to TRBJ2-3; D tentatively reads TRBD1 or TRBD2 (5 bases each). The CDR3 is made up of 16 amino acids. V lost 3 bases and J 2 bases, leaving 18 bases between the germline ends. Germline-derived CDR1 and CDR2 are SQVTM and ANQGSEA. The CDR3 reads CSVERGVASLTDTQYF. In DNA form, the CDR3 reads TGCAGCGTTGAGCGAGGGGTGGCTAGCCTCACAGATACGCAGTATTTT.

Only a few counts were recorded for this clonotype. The genes are TRBV4-2 and TRBJ2-7; 12 bases are a match to TRBD2. The CDR3 length is 15 residues. The V segment lost 2 bases and the J segment 7 bases; nucleotides outside the gene matches: 6. Germline V gene lookup returns CDR1 LGHNA and CDR2 YNFKEQ. The CDR3 sequence: CASSQPSGGAWEQYF. DNA of the CDR3: TGTGCCAGCAGCCAACCTAGCGGGGGGGCGTGGGAGCAGTACTTC.